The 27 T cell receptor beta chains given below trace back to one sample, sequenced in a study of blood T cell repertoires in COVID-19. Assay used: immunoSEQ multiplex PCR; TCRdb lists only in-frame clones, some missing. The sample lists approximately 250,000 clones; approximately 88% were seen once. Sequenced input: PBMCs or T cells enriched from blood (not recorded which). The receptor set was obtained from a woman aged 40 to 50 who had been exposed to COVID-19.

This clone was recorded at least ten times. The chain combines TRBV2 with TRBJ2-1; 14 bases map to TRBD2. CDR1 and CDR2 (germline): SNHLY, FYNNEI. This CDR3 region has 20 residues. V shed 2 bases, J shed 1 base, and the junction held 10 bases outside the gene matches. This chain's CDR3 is CASSERGTSGSPSSYNEQFF. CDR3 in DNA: TGTGCCAGCAGTGAAAGGGGGACTAGCGGGAGTCCATCGTCCTACAATGAGCAGTTCTTC.

The CDR3, as DNA: TGCGCCAGCAGGGAGCTCGTGGACACCTTCTACGAGCAGTACTTC. Amino acid sequence: CASRELVDTFYEQYF. This chain links TRBV5-1 with TRBJ2-7, with D perhaps matching TRBD1 (5 bases). Germline CDR1 SGHRS, CDR2 YFSETQ. This CDR3 comprises 15 residues. Trimming took off 5 bases at V and 3 bases at J, with 18 bases between the two ends.

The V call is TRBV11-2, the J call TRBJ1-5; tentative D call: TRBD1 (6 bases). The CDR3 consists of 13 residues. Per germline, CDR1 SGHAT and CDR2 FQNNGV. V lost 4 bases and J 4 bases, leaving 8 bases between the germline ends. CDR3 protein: CASSSQGNQPQHF. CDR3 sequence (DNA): TGTGCCAGCAGCTCACAGGGAAATCAGCCCCAGCATTTT.

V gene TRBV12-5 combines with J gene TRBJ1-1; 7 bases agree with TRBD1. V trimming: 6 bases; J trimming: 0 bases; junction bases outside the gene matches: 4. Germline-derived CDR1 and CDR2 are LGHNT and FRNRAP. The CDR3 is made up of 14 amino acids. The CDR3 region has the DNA TGTGCTAGTGGAAAGACAGGGATGAACACTGAAGCTTTCTTT. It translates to CASGKTGMNTEAFF.

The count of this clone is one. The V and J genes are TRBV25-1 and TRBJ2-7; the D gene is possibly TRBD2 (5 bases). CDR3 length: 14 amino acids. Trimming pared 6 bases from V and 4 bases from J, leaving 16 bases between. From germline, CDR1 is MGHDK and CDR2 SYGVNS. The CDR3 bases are TGTGCCAGCAGGCCACGAAGCGGAGATTACGAGCAGTACGTC. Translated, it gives CASRPRSGDYEQYV.

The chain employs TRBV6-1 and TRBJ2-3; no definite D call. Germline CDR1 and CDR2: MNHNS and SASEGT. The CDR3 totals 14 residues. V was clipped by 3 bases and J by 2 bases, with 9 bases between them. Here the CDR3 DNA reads TGTGCCAGCAGTGATTCGAGATCCACAGATACGCAGTATTTT. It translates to CASSDSRSTDTQYF.

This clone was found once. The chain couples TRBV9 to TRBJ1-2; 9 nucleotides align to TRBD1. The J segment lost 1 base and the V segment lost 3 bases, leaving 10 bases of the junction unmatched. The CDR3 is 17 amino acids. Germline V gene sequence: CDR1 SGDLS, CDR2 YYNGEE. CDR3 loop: CASSAGDREWDNYGYTF. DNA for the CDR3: TGTGCCAGCAGCGCAGGGGACAGGGAGTGGGATAACTATGGCTACACCTTC.

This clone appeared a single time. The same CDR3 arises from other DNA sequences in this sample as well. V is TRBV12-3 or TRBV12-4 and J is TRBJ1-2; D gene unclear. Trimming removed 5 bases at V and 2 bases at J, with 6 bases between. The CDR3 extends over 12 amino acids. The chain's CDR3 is CASSLQNYGYTF. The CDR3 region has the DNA TGTGCCAGCAGTCTACAGAACTATGGCTACACCTTC.

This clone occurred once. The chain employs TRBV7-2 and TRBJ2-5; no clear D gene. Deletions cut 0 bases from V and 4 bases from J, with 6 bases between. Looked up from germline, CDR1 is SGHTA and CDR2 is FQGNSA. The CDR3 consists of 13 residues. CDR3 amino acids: CASSLALSETQYF. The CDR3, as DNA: TGTGCCAGCAGCTTAGCGCTATCAGAGACCCAGTACTTC.

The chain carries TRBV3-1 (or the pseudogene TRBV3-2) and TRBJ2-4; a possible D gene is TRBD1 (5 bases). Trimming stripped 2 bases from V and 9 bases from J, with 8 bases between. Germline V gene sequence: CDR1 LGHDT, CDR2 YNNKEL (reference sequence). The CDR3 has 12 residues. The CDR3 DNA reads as TGTGCCAGCAGCCAATCCACAGGCATTCAGTACTTC. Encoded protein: CASSQSTGIQYF.

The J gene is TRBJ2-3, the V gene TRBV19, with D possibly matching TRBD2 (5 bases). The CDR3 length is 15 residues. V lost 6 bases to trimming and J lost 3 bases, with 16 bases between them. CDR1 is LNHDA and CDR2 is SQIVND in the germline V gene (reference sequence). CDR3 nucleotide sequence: TGTGCCAGTAGGCGGCTAGGAGGTGAGACAGATACGCAGTATTTT. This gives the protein CASRRLGGETDTQYF.

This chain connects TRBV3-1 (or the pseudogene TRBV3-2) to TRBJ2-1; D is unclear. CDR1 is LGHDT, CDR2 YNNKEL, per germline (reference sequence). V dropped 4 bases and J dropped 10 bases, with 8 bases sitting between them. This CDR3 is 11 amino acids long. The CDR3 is CASSLSGEQFF. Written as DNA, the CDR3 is TGTGCCAGCAGCCTCTCCGGGGAGCAGTTCTTC.

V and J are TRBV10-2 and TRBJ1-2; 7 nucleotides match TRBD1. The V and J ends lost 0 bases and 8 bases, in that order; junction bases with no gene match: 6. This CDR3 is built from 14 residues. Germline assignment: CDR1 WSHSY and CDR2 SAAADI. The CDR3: CASSESRQGNGYTF. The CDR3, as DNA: TGCGCCAGCAGTGAGTCGAGACAGGGCAACGGCTACACCTTC.

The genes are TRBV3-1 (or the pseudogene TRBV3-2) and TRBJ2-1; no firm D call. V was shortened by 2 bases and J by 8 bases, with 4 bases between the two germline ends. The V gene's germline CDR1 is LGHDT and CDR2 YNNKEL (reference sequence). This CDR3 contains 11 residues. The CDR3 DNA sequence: TGTGCCAGCAGCCAACTCCATGAGCAGTTCTTC. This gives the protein CASSQLHEQFF.

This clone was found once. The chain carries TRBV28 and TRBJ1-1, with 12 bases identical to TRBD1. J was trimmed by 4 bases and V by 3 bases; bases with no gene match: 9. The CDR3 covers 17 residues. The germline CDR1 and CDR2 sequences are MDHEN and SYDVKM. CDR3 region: CASSFIGTGGAGTEAFF. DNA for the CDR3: TGTGCCAGCAGTTTTATAGGGACAGGGGGCGCGGGCACTGAAGCTTTCTTT.

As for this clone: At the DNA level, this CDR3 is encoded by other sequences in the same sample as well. Here the CDR3 DNA reads TGCGCCAGCAGCCAAAGCAGGGCCACCGGGGAGCTGTTTTTT. Translation gives CASSQSRATGELFF. The V and J genes are TRBV4-3 and TRBJ2-2, with D maybe TRBD1 (5 bases). The V gene's germline CDR1 is LGHNA and CDR2 YSLEER. The CDR3 loop spans 14 amino acids. V was pared by 2 bases and J by 4 bases, with 8 bases between.

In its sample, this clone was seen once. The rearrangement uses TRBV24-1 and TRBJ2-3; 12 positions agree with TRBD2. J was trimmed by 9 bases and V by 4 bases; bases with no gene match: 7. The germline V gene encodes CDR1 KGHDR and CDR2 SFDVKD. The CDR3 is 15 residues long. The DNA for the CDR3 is TGTGCCACCAGTGAGCTCGGACTAGCGGGATTAACGCAGTATTTT. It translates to CATSELGLAGLTQYF.

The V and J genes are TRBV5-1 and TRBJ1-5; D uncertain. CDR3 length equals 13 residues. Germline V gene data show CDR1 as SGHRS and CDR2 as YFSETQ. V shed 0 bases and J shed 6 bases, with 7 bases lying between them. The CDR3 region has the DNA TGCGCCAGCAGCTTGGGAGGAATTCAGCCCCAGCATTTT. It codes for CASSLGGIQPQHF.

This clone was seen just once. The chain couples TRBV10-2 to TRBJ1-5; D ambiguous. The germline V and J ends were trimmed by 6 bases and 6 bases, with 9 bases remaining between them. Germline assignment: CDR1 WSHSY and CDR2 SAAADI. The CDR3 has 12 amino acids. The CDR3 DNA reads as TGCGCCAGCAGAAAGATCGGTCAGCCCCAGCATTTT. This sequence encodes CASRKIGQPQHF.

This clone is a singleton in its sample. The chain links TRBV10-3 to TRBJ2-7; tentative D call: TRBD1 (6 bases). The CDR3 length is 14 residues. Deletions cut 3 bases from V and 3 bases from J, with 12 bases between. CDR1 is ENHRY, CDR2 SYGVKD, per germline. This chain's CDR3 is CAISDWTVGYEQYF. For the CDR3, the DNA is TGTGCCATCAGTGATTGGACAGTGGGCTACGAGCAGTACTTC.

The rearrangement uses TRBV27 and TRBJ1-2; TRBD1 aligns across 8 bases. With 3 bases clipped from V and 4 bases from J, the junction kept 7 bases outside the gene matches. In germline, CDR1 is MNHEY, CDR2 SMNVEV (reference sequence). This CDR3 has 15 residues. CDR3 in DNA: TGTGCCAGCAGTTTTTTCTCAGGGGGCGGCTATGGCTACACCTTC. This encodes CASSFFSGGGYGYTF.

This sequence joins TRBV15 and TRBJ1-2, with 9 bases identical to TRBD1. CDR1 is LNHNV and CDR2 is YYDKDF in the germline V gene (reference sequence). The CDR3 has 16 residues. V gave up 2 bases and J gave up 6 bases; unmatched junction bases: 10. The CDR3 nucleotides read TGTGCCACCAGCAGACTAACAGGGGGCTGGGAAAATGGCTACACCTTC. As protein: CATSRLTGGWENGYTF.

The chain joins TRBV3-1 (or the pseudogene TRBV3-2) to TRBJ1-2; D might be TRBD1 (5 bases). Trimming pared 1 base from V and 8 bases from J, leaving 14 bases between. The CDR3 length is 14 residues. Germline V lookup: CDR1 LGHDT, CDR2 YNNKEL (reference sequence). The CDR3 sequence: CASSQVVQVGGYTF. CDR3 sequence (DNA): TGTGCCAGCAGCCAAGTCGTACAGGTTGGCGGCTACACCTTC.

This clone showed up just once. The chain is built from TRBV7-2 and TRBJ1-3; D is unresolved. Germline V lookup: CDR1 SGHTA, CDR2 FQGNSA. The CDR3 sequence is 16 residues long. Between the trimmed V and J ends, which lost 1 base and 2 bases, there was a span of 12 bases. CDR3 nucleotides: TGTGCCAGCAGCTTAGTCTGGCAAGGAGCTGGAAACACCATATATTTT. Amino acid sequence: CASSLVWQGAGNTIYF.

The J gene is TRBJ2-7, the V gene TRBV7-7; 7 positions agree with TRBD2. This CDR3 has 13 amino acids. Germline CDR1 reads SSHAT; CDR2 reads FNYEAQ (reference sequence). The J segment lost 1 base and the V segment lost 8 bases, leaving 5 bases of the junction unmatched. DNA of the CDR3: TGTGCCAGCGGAAGCGGGGAATCCTACGAGCAGTACTTC. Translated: CASGSGESYEQYF.

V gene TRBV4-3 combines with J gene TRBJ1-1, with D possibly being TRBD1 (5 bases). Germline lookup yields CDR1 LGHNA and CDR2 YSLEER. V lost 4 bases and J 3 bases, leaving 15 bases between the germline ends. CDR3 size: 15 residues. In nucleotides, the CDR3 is TGCGCCAGCAGCCGATTAGGGGTAAGGTACACTGAAGCTTTCTTT. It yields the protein CASSRLGVRYTEAFF.

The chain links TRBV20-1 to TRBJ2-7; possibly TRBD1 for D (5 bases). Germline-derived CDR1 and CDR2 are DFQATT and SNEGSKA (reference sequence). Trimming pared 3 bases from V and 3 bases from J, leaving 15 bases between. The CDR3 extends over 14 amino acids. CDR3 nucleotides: TGCAGTGCTAGTCTAGGGCAGGGTATCTACGAGCAGTACTTC. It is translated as CSASLGQGIYEQYF.